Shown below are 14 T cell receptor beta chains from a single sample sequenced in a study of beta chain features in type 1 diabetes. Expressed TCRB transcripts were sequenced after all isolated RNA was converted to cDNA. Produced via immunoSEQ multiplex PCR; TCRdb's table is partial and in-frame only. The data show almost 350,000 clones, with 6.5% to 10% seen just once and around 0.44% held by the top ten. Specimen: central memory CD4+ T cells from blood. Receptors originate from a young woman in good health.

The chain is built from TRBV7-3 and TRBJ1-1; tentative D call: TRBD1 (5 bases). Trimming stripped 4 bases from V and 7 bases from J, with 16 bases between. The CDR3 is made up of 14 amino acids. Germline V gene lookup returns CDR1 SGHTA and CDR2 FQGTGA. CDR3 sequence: CASSYQGLAVEAFF. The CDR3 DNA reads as TGTGCCAGCAGCTACCAGGGACTGGCCGTTGAAGCTTTCTTT. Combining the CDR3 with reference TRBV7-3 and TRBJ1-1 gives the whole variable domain GAGVSQTPSNKVTEKGKYVELRCDPISGHTALYWYRQSLGQGPEFLIYFQGTGAADDSGLPNDRFFAVRPEGSVSTLKIQRTERGDSAVYLCASSYQGLAVEAFFGQGTRLTVV.

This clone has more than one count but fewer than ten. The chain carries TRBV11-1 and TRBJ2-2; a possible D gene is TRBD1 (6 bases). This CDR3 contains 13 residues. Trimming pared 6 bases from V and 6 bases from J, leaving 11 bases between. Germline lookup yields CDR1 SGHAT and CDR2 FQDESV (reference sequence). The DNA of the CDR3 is TGTGCCAGCAGTTGGGGACAATCCGGGGAGCTGTTTTTT. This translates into CASSWGQSGELFF.

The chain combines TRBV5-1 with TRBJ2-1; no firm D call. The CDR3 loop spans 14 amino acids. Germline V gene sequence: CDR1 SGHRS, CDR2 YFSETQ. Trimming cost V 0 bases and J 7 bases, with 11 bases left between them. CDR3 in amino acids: CASSLAAVTNEQFF. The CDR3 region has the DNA TGCGCCAGCAGCTTGGCTGCCGTTACAAATGAGCAGTTCTTC.

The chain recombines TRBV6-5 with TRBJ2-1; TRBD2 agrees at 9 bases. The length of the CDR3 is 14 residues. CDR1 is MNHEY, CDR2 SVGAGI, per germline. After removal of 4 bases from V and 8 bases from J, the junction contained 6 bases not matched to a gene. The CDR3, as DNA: TGTGCCAGCAGTTTAGGACTAGCGATTGATGAGCAGTTCTTC. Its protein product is CASSLGLAIDEQFF.

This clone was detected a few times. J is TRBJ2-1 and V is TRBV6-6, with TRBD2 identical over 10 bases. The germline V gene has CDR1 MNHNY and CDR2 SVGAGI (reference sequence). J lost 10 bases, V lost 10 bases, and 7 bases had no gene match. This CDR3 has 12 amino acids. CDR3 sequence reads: CAISDSGREQFF. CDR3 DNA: TGTGCCATCAGCGATAGCGGGAGGGAGCAGTTCTTC.

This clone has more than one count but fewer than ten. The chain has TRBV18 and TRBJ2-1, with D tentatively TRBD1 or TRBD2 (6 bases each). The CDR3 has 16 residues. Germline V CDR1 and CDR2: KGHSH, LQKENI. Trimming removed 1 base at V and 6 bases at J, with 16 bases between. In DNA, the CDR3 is TGTGCCAGCTCACCACAAGTCGGGGGCGAGGGCAATGAGCAGTTCTTC. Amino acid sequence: CASSPQVGGEGNEQFF.

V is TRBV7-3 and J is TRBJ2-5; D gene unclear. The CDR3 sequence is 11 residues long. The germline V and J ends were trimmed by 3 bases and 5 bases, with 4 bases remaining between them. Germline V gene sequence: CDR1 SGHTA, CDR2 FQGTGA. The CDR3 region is CASSFRETQYF. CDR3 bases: TGTGCCAGCAGCTTTCGCGAGACCCAGTACTTC.

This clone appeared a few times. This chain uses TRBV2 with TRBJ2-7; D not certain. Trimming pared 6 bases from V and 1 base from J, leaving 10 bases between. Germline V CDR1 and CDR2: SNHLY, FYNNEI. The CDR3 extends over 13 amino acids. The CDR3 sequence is CASRDTLSYEQYF. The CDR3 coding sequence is TGTGCCAGCAGAGACACCCTATCCTACGAGCAGTACTTC.

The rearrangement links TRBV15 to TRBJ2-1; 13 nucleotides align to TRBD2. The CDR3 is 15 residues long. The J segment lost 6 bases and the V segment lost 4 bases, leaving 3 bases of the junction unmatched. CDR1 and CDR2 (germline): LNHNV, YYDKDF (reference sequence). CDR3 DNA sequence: TGTGCCACCAGCACAACTAGCGGGAGGGTCAATGAGCAGTTCTTC. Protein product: CATSTTSGRVNEQFF.

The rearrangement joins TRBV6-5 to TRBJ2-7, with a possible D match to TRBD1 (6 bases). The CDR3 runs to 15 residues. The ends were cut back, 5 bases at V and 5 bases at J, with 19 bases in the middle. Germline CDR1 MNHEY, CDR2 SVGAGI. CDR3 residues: CASSPQGKNENEQYF. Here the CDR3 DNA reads TGTGCCAGCAGTCCACAGGGAAAAAATGAGAACGAGCAGTACTTC.

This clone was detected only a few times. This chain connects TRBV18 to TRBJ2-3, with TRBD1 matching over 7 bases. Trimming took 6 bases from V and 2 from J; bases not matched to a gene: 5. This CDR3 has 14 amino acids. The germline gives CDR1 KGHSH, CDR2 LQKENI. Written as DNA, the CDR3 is TGTGCCAGCTCCCGGACAGGAATCACAGATACGCAGTATTTT. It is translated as CASSRTGITDTQYF.

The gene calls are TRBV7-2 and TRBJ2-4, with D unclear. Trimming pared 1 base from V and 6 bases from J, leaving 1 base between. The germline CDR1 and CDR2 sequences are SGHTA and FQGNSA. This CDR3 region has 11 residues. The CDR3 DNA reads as TGTGCCAGCAGCTTAGGAAACATTCAGTACTTC. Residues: CASSLGNIQYF. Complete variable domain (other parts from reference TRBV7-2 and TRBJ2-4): GAGVSQSPSNKVTEKGKDVELRCDPISGHTALYWYRQSLGQGLEFLIYFQGNSAPDKSGLPSDRFSAERTGGSVSTLTIQRTQQEDSAVYLCASSLGNIQYFGAGTRLSVL.

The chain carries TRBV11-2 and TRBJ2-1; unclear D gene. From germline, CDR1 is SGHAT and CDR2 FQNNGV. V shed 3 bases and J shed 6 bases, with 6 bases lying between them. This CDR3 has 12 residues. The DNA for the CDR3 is TGTGCCAGCAGCTTTACCTCCAATGAGCAGTTCTTC. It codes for CASSFTSNEQFF.

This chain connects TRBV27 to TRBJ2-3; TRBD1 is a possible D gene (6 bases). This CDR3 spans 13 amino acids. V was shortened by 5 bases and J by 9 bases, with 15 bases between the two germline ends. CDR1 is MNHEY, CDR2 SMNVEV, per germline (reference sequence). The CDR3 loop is CASSTGIRWTQYF. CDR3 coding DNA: TGTGCCAGCAGTACAGGGATAAGATGGACGCAGTATTTT.